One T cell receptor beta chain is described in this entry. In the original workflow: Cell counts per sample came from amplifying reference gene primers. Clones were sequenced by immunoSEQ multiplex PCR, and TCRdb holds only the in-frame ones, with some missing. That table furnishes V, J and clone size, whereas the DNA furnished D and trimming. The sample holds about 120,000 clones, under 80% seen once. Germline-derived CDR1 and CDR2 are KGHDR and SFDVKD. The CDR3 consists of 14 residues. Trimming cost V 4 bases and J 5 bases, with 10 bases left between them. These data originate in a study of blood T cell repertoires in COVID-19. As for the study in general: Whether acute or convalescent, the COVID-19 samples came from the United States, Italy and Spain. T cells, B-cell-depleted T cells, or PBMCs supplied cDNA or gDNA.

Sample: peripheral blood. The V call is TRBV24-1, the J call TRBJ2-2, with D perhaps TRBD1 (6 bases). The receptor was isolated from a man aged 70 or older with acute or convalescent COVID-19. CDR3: CATSEGTLTGELFF. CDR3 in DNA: TGTGCCACCAGTGAGGGGACACTGACCGGGGAGCTGTTTTTT.